This T cell receptor (beta chain) was identified in a study of cytomegalovirus exposure and HLA in healthy donors. Study-level points and caveats: Usually a TCR sequence was rare, but some public TCRs were found in many donors. For TCR beta chains, V- and J-gene trimming was later linked to a missense DCLRE1C variant.

The PCR contained 60 Vbeta and 13 Jbeta primers. Profiling relied on immunoSEQ multiplex PCR, and the TCRdb table lists in-frame clones only, not all of them. Of around 150,000 clones listed, more than 70% are singletons. To note about this clone: Its antigen is still unknown.

Germline assignment: CDR1 SGHRS and CDR2 YFSETQ. After removal of 6 bases from V and 9 bases from J, the junction contained 5 bases not matched to a gene. This CDR3 contains 12 residues. The sequence came from a man aged 35 to 55 in good health and CMV-seronegative. The genes are TRBV5-1 and TRBJ2-1; 8 nucleotides match TRBD1. Sequencing was done on a sample of PBMCs. CDR3 loop: CASKIDRGEQFF. For the CDR3, the DNA is TGCGCCAGCAAAATAGACAGGGGTGAGCAGTTCTTC.